Below are 32 T cell receptor beta chains sequenced from a single sample in a study of blood T cell repertoires in COVID-19 (dated by TCRdb to about 2020). The library was built by means of the immunoSEQ multiplex PCR assay. The table comes from immuneACCESS by way of TCRdb, which keeps in-frame sequences with V and J called. Part of the clones is missing from these tables; in studies checked, under half for an unresolved V gene and the rest for unknown reasons. The sample profile shows about 210,000 clones; around 89% of them were found once. The ten largest clones take up about 4.8% of the sample. The sequenced material came from peripheral blood. These receptors came from a woman in her 40s with acute or convalescent COVID-19.

The rearrangement uses TRBV19 and TRBJ2-3, with TRBD1 as a possible D gene (5 bases). The CDR3 loop spans 16 amino acids. The germline CDR1 and CDR2 sequences are LNHDA and SQIVND (reference sequence). The germline V and J ends were trimmed by 5 bases and 1 base, with 16 bases remaining between them. The CDR3 sequence: CASSLQVFLGTDTQYF. The CDR3 coding sequence is TGTGCCAGTAGTTTACAGGTATTCTTGGGCACAGATACGCAGTATTTT.

The V call is TRBV28, the J call TRBJ2-4; 9 nucleotides line up with TRBD1. The CDR3 is made up of 15 amino acids. With 1 base clipped from V and 8 bases from J, the junction kept 6 bases outside the gene matches. Germline V CDR1 and CDR2: MDHEN, SYDVKM. CDR3 sequence (DNA): TGTGCCAGCAGTTTATCGGGACAGGGTGGGGACATTCAGTACTTC. Its protein is CASSLSGQGGDIQYF.

The chain is built from TRBV7-6 and TRBJ2-7; the D gene is possibly TRBD2 (5 bases). CDR3 size: 15 residues. From germline, CDR1 is SGHVS and CDR2 FNYEAQ. The ends were cut back, 0 bases at V and 3 bases at J, with 12 bases in the middle. The DNA for the CDR3 is TGTGCCAGCAGCTTAGCCCCCCTCCGGGGCTACGAGCAGTACGTC. This gives the protein CASSLAPLRGYEQYV.

For the CDR3, the DNA is TGTGCCAGCAGTTCCAGACAGGGGGCTAACTATGGCTACACCTTC. This gives the protein CASSSRQGANYGYTF. The V call is TRBV6-6, the J call TRBJ1-2; 9 nucleotides match TRBD1. With V trimmed by 4 bases and J by 0 bases, 3 bases remained unmatched. The CDR3 has 15 residues. Germline V lookup: CDR1 MNHNY, CDR2 SVGAGI (reference sequence).

CDR3 coding DNA: TGTGCCAGCAGCTTATGGGGGACTAGCACAGATACGCAGTATTTT. Protein sequence: CASSLWGTSTDTQYF. V gene TRBV7-2 combines with J gene TRBJ2-3; D may be TRBD2 (6 bases). The CDR3 has 15 amino acids. Germline CDR1 is SGHTA and CDR2 is FQGNSA. V was shortened by 2 bases and J by 0 bases, with 9 bases between the two germline ends.

The V gene is TRBV5-1, the J gene TRBJ1-1, with 7 bases fitting TRBD1. CDR1 and CDR2 from the germline V gene are SGHRS and YFSETQ. The ends lost 6 bases at V and 0 bases at J; junction bases unmatched: 11. The CDR3 totals 16 residues. This CDR3 reads CASIPGPGGMNTEAFF. The CDR3 coding sequence is TGCGCCAGCATCCCAGGTCCAGGGGGAATGAACACTGAAGCTTTCTTT.

This clone was observed once. The chain carries TRBV7-9 and TRBJ1-2; D is perhaps TRBD1 (6 bases). Germline lookup yields CDR1 SEHNR and CDR2 FQNEAQ (reference sequence). CDR3 length: 15 amino acids. Trimming left V 5 bases short and J 6 bases short, with 19 bases between. The CDR3 reads CASSANNRVINGYTF. CDR3 DNA sequence: TGTGCCAGCAGCGCAAATAACAGGGTGATAAATGGCTACACCTTC. The complete variable domain, with remaining parts taken from reference TRBV7-9 and TRBJ1-2, reads DTGVSQNPRHKITKRGQNVTFRCDPISEHNRLYWYRQTLGQGPEFLTYFQNEAQLEKSRLLSDRFSAERPKGSFSTLEIQRTEQGDSAMYLCASSANNRVINGYTFGSGTRLTVV.

The CDR3, as DNA: TGTGCCAGCAGCTCCCCCGGACAGGGGGCCCTCTATGGCTACACCTTC. Translating it yields CASSSPGQGALYGYTF. The chain uses TRBV9 and TRBJ1-2, with 11 positions matching TRBD1. J was trimmed by 4 bases and V by 4 bases; bases with no gene match: 9. The germline gives CDR1 SGDLS, CDR2 YYNGEE. CDR3 length: 16 amino acids.

The rearrangement joins TRBV28 to TRBJ1-2; 9 bases line up with TRBD1. The CDR3 loop spans 15 amino acids. Germline CDR1 and CDR2: MDHEN and SYDVKM. J was trimmed by 5 bases and V by 5 bases; bases with no gene match: 9. The CDR3 DNA reads as TGTGCCAGCAGTCCTAGTGGGACAGGGTCTTATGGCTACACCTTC. Residues: CASSPSGTGSYGYTF.

This clone has a single count. The CDR3 here is CASSVDVGRTEAFF. For the CDR3, the DNA is TGTGCCAGCAGCGTAGACGTGGGGCGCACTGAAGCTTTCTTT. The chain recombines TRBV9 with TRBJ1-1; D is perhaps TRBD1 (5 bases). The length of the CDR3 is 14 residues. Germline-derived CDR1 and CDR2 are SGDLS and YYNGEE. V was pared by 0 bases and J by 4 bases, with 10 bases between.

The chain recombines TRBV9 with TRBJ1-3; maybe TRBD1 (6 bases). CDR3 length equals 15 residues. Trimming stripped 3 bases from V and 1 base from J, with 11 bases between. Germline CDR1 reads SGDLS; CDR2 reads YYNGEE. DNA for the CDR3: TGTGCCAGCAGCGAGGCAGACAGGTCTGGAAACACCATATATTTT. It encodes CASSEADRSGNTIYF. Together with reference TRBV9 and TRBJ1-3, the CDR3 gives the full variable domain: DSGVTQTPKHLITATGQRVTLRCSPRSGDLSVYWYQQSLDQGLQFLIQYYNGEERAKGNILERFSAQQFPDLHSELNLSSLELGDSALYFCASSEADRSGNTIYFGEGSWLTVV.

The genes are TRBV2 and TRBJ1-6; 9 bases are shared with TRBD1. V shed 5 bases and J 8 bases; nucleotides not matched to a gene: 7. CDR3 length: 15 residues. Germline assignment: CDR1 SNHLY and CDR2 FYNNEI. CDR3 nucleotides: TGTGCCAGCAGTTCATTGGACAGGGGAGATTCACCCCTCCACTTT. Its translation is CASSSLDRGDSPLHF.

The chain joins TRBV19 to TRBJ1-2; TRBD1 aligns across 10 bases. The CDR3 is 16 residues long. Germline trimming cut 1 base from V and 1 base from J; bases unmatched to any gene: 3. Germline V gene lookup returns CDR1 LNHDA and CDR2 SQIVND (reference sequence). In nucleotides, the CDR3 is TGTGCCAGTAGTATAGTCGGGACAGGGGATAACTATGGCTACACCTTC. As protein: CASSIVGTGDNYGYTF.

The rearrangement links TRBV7-2 to TRBJ1-1; no reliable D call. The CDR3 covers 11 residues. Germline V gives CDR1 SGHTA, CDR2 FQGNSA. Between the trimmed V and J ends, which lost 2 bases and 8 bases, there was a span of 6 bases. The CDR3 spells CASSLRREAFF. The CDR3 DNA reads TGTGCCAGCAGCTTACGCCGGGAAGCTTTCTTT.

The chain links TRBV7-9 to TRBJ1-2; possible D gene TRBD1, 5 bases. Trimming cost V 1 base and J 8 bases, with 11 bases left between them. The length of the CDR3 is 13 residues. Germline V gene sequence: CDR1 SEHNR, CDR2 FQNEAQ (reference sequence). For the CDR3, the DNA is TGTGCCAGCAGCTTAGTGGCGGGGGAAGGCTACACCTTC. Protein sequence: CASSLVAGEGYTF.

This chain joins TRBV6-4 and TRBJ1-1; TRBD1 matches 8 bases. The J segment lost 5 bases and the V segment lost 4 bases, leaving 9 bases of the junction unmatched. Germline V gene data show CDR1 as MRHNA and CDR2 as SNTAGT. This CDR3 comprises 15 residues. The CDR3 protein is CASSAGAGGLTEAFF. As DNA, the CDR3 is TGTGCCAGCAGTGCAGGGGCAGGGGGCCTTACTGAAGCTTTCTTT.

This chain joins TRBV7-8 and TRBJ2-5, with TRBD1 identical over 7 bases. CDR1 and CDR2 (germline): SGHVS, FQNEAQ. The ends lost 7 bases at V and 1 base at J; junction bases unmatched: 12. The CDR3 is 16 amino acids. The CDR3 DNA reads TGTGCCAGCACCCTAAGCAGGACAGGCCGCCAAGAGACCCAGTACTTC. Translation: CASTLSRTGRQETQYF.

The chain is built from TRBV7-7 and TRBJ1-3; 10 positions match TRBD1. With V trimmed by 1 base and J by 3 bases, 0 bases remained unmatched. This CDR3 has 15 amino acids. The germline CDR1 and CDR2 sequences are SSHAT and FNYEAQ (reference sequence). CDR3 in amino acids: CASSLGTGGGNTIYF. The CDR3 nucleotides are TGTGCCAGCAGCTTAGGGACAGGGGGTGGAAACACCATATATTTT.

The chain is built from TRBV10-3 and TRBJ1-1, with D perhaps TRBD1 (6 bases). The CDR3 is 12 residues long. V was pared by 11 bases and J by 4 bases, with 14 bases between. Germline loops: CDR1 ENHRY, CDR2 SYGVKD. The CDR3 coding sequence is TGTGCCTCTCAGGGGTCGGGCACTGAAGCTTTCTTT. Amino acid sequence: CASQGSGTEAFF.

The chain has TRBV7-9 and TRBJ1-2, with 8 bases lining up with TRBD1. Trimming removed 4 bases from V and 8 bases from J; junction bases left unmatched: 9. Germline V lookup: CDR1 SEHNR, CDR2 FQNEAQ (reference sequence). This CDR3 comprises 14 residues. The CDR3 bases are TGTGCCAGCAGCTCAGGGGGACAGGTTGAGGGCTACACCTTC. Its protein is CASSSGGQVEGYTF.

This chain joins TRBV5-1 and TRBJ1-2, with TRBD1 matching 7 bases. Losses at the gene ends were 1 base for V and 3 bases for J; bases not matched to a gene: 3. This CDR3 region has 14 residues. Germline CDR1 and CDR2: SGHRS and YFSETQ. The CDR3 DNA reads as TGCGCCAGCAGCTTGTCTGGACAGGACTATGGCTACACCTTC. Translated, it gives CASSLSGQDYGYTF.

This chain connects TRBV7-2 to TRBJ2-5; possible D gene TRBD2, 5 bases. Trimming stripped 2 bases from V and 5 bases from J, with 12 bases between. Germline V gene lookup returns CDR1 SGHTA and CDR2 FQGNSA. This CDR3 has 14 amino acids. The CDR3 sequence is CASSLIRGIETQYF. The CDR3 DNA follows: TGTGCCAGCAGCTTAATTCGGGGAATCGAGACCCAGTACTTC.

The rearrangement links TRBV9 to TRBJ1-2; 8 bases agree with TRBD1. The V segment lost 4 bases and the J segment 6 bases; nucleotides outside the gene matches: 14. The germline V gene has CDR1 SGDLS and CDR2 YYNGEE. The CDR3 contains 16 residues. The CDR3 loop is CASSPRMKGQENGYTF. The CDR3 DNA sequence: TGTGCCAGCAGCCCTCGAATGAAGGGACAGGAAAATGGCTACACCTTC.

This chain connects TRBV21-1 to TRBJ1-6; the tabulated D call, TRBD1, remains unverified against the DNA. TRBV21-1 is listed as a pseudogene. The CDR3 totals 16 residues. The CDR3 nucleotides read TGTGCCAGCAGCAAATTTCAGGGCCTCTCTGAATCACCCCTCCACTTT. Translation gives CASSKFQGLSESPLHF.

The rearrangement joins TRBV21-1 to TRBJ2-5; the table calls TRBD1, which could not be checked here. TRBV21-1 is a listed pseudogene. The CDR3 consists of 17 residues. The CDR3 spells CANQPPPGQAGEETQYF. The CDR3 DNA follows: TGTGCCAACCAACCCCCCCCGGGACAGGCGGGGGAAGAGACCCAGTACTTC.

The V gene is TRBV19, the J gene TRBJ1-5, with a tentative D call TRBD1 (6 bases). Germline V gene lookup returns CDR1 LNHDA and CDR2 SQIVND (reference sequence). CDR3 length: 19 amino acids. Trimming removed 3 bases from V and 1 base from J, with 22 bases in between. The CDR3 is CASSIPAGASWGSNQPQHF. CDR3 nucleotides: TGTGCCAGTAGTATCCCCGCAGGGGCGAGTTGGGGGAGCAATCAGCCCCAGCATTTT.

V is TRBV19 and J is TRBJ1-6; no clear D. There are 14 residues in the CDR3. V lost 2 bases, J lost 6 bases, and 8 bases lay in between. CDR1 LNHDA and CDR2 SQIVND come from the germline V gene (reference sequence). The chain's CDR3 is CASSIRRPNSPLHF. The CDR3 bases are TGTGCCAGTAGTATACGCAGGCCTAATTCACCCCTCCACTTT.

This rearrangement joins TRBV6-5 to TRBJ1-2; TRBD1 might be the D (6 bases). From germline, CDR1 is MNHEY and CDR2 SVGAGI. V was trimmed by 6 bases and J by 7 bases, leaving 12 bases between them. The CDR3 loop spans 12 amino acids. CDR3 in amino acids: CASRTGIAGYTF. DNA of the CDR3: TGTGCCAGCAGAACAGGGATCGCTGGCTACACCTTC.

The chain carries TRBV12-3 or TRBV12-4 and TRBJ2-7, with 8 bases lining up with TRBD1. This CDR3 is 9 amino acids long. The trim removed 8 bases at V and 10 bases at J, leaving 1 base unmatched. CDR3 in amino acids: CASAGGQYV. Here the CDR3 DNA reads TGTGCCAGCGCAGGGGGCCAGTACGTC.

This chain links TRBV30 with TRBJ2-3; 8 positions match TRBD2. From germline, CDR1 is GTSNPN and CDR2 SVGIG (reference sequence). V gave up 3 bases and J gave up 2 bases; unmatched junction bases: 7. The CDR3 runs 15 residues. The CDR3 DNA sequence: TGTGCCTGGAGATATCGCGGGGGGCTCACAGATACGCAGTATTTT. Protein sequence: CAWRYRGGLTDTQYF.

This sequence joins TRBV5-8 and TRBJ1-2, with no clear D. In germline, CDR1 is SGHTS, CDR2 YDEGEE. V lost 2 bases, J lost 5 bases, and 4 bases lay in between. This CDR3 spans 11 amino acids. The CDR3 spells CASSLEYGYTF. The CDR3, as DNA: TGTGCCAGCAGCTTAGAGTATGGCTACACCTTC.

In this sample, this clone turned up a few times. The chain has TRBV2 and TRBJ1-4; D call uncertain. CDR1 SNHLY and CDR2 FYNNEI come from the germline V gene. Trimming removed 7 bases at V and 6 bases at J, with 12 bases between. This CDR3 is built from 13 residues. In DNA, the CDR3 is TGTGCCAGCACGAGGCTCCGGGATGAAAAACTGTTTTTT. Encoded protein: CASTRLRDEKLFF.